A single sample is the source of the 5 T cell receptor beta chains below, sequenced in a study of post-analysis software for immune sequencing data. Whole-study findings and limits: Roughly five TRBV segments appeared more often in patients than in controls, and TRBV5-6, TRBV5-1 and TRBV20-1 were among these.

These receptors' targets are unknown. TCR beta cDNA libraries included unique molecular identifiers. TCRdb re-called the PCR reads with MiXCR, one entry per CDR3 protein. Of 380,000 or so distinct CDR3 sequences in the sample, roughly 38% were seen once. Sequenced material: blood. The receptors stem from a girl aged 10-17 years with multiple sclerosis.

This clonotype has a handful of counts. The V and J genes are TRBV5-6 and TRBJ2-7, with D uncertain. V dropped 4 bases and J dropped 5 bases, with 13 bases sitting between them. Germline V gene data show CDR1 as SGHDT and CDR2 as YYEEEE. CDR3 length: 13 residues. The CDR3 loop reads CASSASGSDEQYF. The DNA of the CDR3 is TGTGCCAGCAGCGCCTCGGGTTCGGACGAGCAGTACTTC.

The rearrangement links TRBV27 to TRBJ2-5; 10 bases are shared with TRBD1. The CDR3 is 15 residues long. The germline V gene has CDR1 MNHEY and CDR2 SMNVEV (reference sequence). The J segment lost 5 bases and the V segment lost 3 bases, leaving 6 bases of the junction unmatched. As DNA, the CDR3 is TGTGCCAGCAGTTTCTCGACAGGGGGCGCGGAGACCCAGTACTTC. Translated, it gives CASSFSTGGAETQYF.

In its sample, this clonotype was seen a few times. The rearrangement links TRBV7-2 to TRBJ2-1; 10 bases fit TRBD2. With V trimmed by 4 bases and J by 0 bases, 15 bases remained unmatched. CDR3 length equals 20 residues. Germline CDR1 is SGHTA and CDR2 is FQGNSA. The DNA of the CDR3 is TGTGCCAGCAGCTCTCAGCGGGGGGGTTCTTTTTACAGCTCCTACAATGAGCAGTTCTTC. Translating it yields CASSSQRGGSFYSSYNEQFF.

CDR3: CSATYRGSSGNQPQHF. CDR3 sequence (DNA): TGCAGTGCAACGTACAGGGGGAGCTCTGGCAATCAGCCCCAGCATTTT. The genes are TRBV20-1 and TRBJ1-5, with 8 positions matching TRBD1. The CDR3 runs to 16 residues. Germline-derived CDR1 and CDR2 are DFQATT and SNEGSKA (reference sequence). J lost 2 bases, V lost 6 bases, and 12 bases had no gene match.

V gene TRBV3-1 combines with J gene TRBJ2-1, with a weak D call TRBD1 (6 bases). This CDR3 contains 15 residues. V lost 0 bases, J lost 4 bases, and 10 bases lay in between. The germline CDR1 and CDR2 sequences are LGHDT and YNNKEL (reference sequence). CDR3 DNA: TGTGCCAGCAGCCAAGATTTGGACAGTTACAATGAGCAGTTCTTC. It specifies CASSQDLDSYNEQFF.